This T cell receptor beta chain was recorded in a study of T-cell reconstitution after alpha-beta-depleted transplantation in children. This clonotype came up a few times. During its preparation, the TCRbeta library received unique molecular identifiers. TCRdb re-analysed the PCR reads in MiXCR, keeping a single row per CDR3 protein. The table has a few hundred thousand distinct CDR3 sequences, 10% seen once. This CDR3 contains 14 residues. The germline V gene encodes CDR1 SEHNR and CDR2 FQNEAQ (reference sequence). The V gene lost 11 bases and the J gene lost 2 bases, with 17 bases spanning the gap. The sequences come from PBMCs from the stem cell graft donor, collected from the stem cell graft. The sequence came from a human donor who donated a stem cell graft to a child with acute lymphoblastic leukemia. The J gene is TRBJ2-3, the V gene TRBV7-9, with D perhaps being TRBD1 or TRBD2 (5 bases each). CDR3: CAGGRTTTTDTQYF. The CDR3 DNA is TGTGCCGGGGGACGGACGACAACCACAGATACGCAGTATTTT. Combining the CDR3 with reference TRBV7-9 and TRBJ2-3 gives the whole variable domain DTGVSQNPRHKITKRGQNVTFRCDPISEHNRLYWYRQTLGQGPEFLTYFQNEAQLEKSRLLSDRFSAERPKGSFSTLEIQRTEQGDSAMYLCAGGRTTTTDTQYFGPGTRLTVL.